These 30 T cell receptor beta chains were all obtained from the same sample, sequenced in a study of OX40 agonist ivuxolimab in advanced cancers. TCRdb's copy holds only in-frame clones and misses some; the assay was immunoSEQ multiplex PCR. This table holds about 83,000 clones, roughly nine tenths found once. Sequences were derived from CD4+ or CD8+ T cells sorted from blood, sampled in a trial of the OX40 agonist ivuxolimab. All receptors derive from an adult with an advanced solid tumor such as melanoma, head and neck, liver or kidney cancer.

This chain links TRBV30 with TRBJ1-2, with D possibly TRBD1 on 5 matching bases. The germline CDR1 and CDR2 sequences are GTSNPN and SVGIG (reference sequence). The length of the CDR3 is 15 residues. V dropped 0 bases and J dropped 3 bases, with 14 bases sitting between them. The CDR3 loop is CAWSVQEPNDYGYTF. The CDR3 nucleotides are TGTGCCTGGAGTGTACAGGAGCCGAACGACTATGGCTACACCTTC.

This chain uses TRBV5-1 with TRBJ2-7; 7 bases map to TRBD1. CDR1 and CDR2 from the germline V gene are SGHRS and YFSETQ. The CDR3 covers 14 residues. Trimming at V came to 5 bases and at J to 0 bases, leaving 5 bases not matched to a gene. CDR3 sequence: CASRYRQGSYEQYF. The CDR3 bases are TGCGCCAGCAGATATAGACAGGGCTCCTACGAGCAGTACTTC.

V is TRBV20-1 and J is TRBJ1-2; D unresolved. The CDR3 consists of 11 residues. The germline V gene has CDR1 DFQATT and CDR2 SNEGSKA (reference sequence). Trimming shortened V by 5 bases and J by 6 bases, and 10 bases separated the two germline ends. DNA of the CDR3: TGCAGTGCTGCCTACGGGGATGGCTACACCTTC. It translates to CSAAYGDGYTF.

The chain employs TRBV6-5 and TRBJ2-1; 8 bases are a match to TRBD2. CDR3 size: 15 residues. V lost 5 bases and J lost 4; bases outside the gene matches: 7. CDR1 MNHEY and CDR2 SVGAGI come from the germline V gene. The CDR3 reads CASSKTGTRYNEQFF. The CDR3 DNA reads as TGTGCCAGCAGTAAAACCGGGACTAGGTACAATGAGCAGTTCTTC.

The CDR3 coding sequence is TGTGCCACCGACCCCCATGGGGGCAATCAGCCCCAGCATTTT. Translated, it gives CATDPHGGNQPQHF. The chain carries TRBV6-5 and TRBJ1-5; D gene ambiguous. This CDR3 has 14 amino acids. Per germline, CDR1 MNHEY and CDR2 SVGAGI. V dropped 10 bases and J dropped 2 bases, with 15 bases sitting between them.

The sample holds one count of this clone. V and J are TRBV6-1 and TRBJ1-3, with 7 bases identical to TRBD1. Looked up from germline, CDR1 is MNHNS and CDR2 is SASEGT. The CDR3 extends over 15 amino acids. With 10 bases clipped from V and 3 bases from J, the junction kept 12 bases outside the gene matches. The CDR3 nucleotides read TGTGCCACCCGCTTGAGGGGGCTAGGTGGAAACACCATATATTTT. Translated, it gives CATRLRGLGGNTIYF.

The V gene is TRBV6-1, the J gene TRBJ1-5, with 7 positions matching TRBD1. CDR1 and CDR2 (germline): MNHNS, SASEGT. J gave up 4 bases and V 2 bases, and 14 bases lay outside the gene matches. CDR3 length: 18 amino acids. CDR3 in amino acids: CASSERKDRAPLNQPQHF. CDR3 nucleotides: TGTGCCAGCAGTGAAAGAAAAGACAGGGCCCCATTAAATCAGCCCCAGCATTTT.

This chain connects TRBV5-4 to TRBJ1-2; 10 bases align to TRBD1. Trimming took 2 bases from V and 7 from J; bases not matched to a gene: 5. This CDR3 comprises 14 residues. CDR1 is SGHNT, CDR2 YYREEE, per germline (reference sequence). CDR3 DNA sequence: TGTGCCAGCAGCTTTCCCGGGACAGGGGCTGGCTACACCTTC. This codes for CASSFPGTGAGYTF.

CDR3 residues: CASSGRGTGIDEQYF. Here the CDR3 DNA reads TGTGCCAGTAGTGGTCGTGGGACAGGGATCGACGAGCAGTACTTC. The chain joins TRBV19 to TRBJ2-7; TRBD1 aligns across 9 bases. After removal of 5 bases from V and 5 bases from J, the junction contained 10 bases not matched to a gene. This CDR3 region has 15 residues. Per the germline V gene, CDR1 is LNHDA and CDR2 is SQIVND (reference sequence).

V and J are TRBV9 and TRBJ2-1; 12 bases are a match to TRBD2. Trimming at V came to 3 bases and at J to 4 bases, leaving 5 bases not matched to a gene. The CDR3 is 16 amino acids. Per the germline V gene, CDR1 is SGDLS and CDR2 is YYNGEE. CDR3 region: CASSALAGGRYNEQFF. In DNA, the CDR3 is TGTGCCAGCAGCGCACTAGCGGGGGGTAGATACAATGAGCAGTTCTTC.

The chain links TRBV6-5 to TRBJ1-5; the D is unclear. The CDR3 contains 16 residues. Trimming left V 4 bases short and J 5 bases short, with 18 bases between. Germline CDR1 is MNHEY and CDR2 is SVGAGI. CDR3 bases: TGTGCCAGCAGTTTCCGGCCCAGATCAATGTATCAGCCCCAGCATTTT. It is translated as CASSFRPRSMYQPQHF.

The chain links TRBV15 to TRBJ2-3; 7 bases fit TRBD1. The CDR3 loop spans 12 amino acids. Germline lookup yields CDR1 LNHNV and CDR2 YYDKDF (reference sequence). After removal of 8 bases from V and 14 bases from J, the junction contained 13 bases not matched to a gene. The CDR3: CATLDLGQRWYF. The DNA of the CDR3 is TGTGCCACCCTCGACTTGGGACAGAGATGGTATTTT. The complete variable domain, with remaining parts taken from reference TRBV15 and TRBJ2-3, reads DAMVIQNPRYQVTQFGKPVTLSCSQTLNHNVMYWYQQKSSQAPKLLFHYYDKDFNNEADTPDNFQSRRPNTSFCFLDIRSPGLGDTAMYLCATLDLGQRWYFGPGTRLTVL.

The V and J genes are TRBV9 and TRBJ2-2, with D possibly matching TRBD1 (5 bases). The germline CDR1 and CDR2 sequences are SGDLS and YYNGEE. Trimming left V 0 bases short and J 4 bases short, with 7 bases between. The CDR3 contains 14 residues. In DNA form, the CDR3 reads TGTGCCAGCAGCGTAGGACAGTCCACCGGGGAGCTGTTTTTT. Residues: CASSVGQSTGELFF. Complete variable domain (other parts from reference TRBV9 and TRBJ2-2): DSGVTQTPKHLITATGQRVTLRCSPRSGDLSVYWYQQSLDQGLQFLIQYYNGEERAKGNILERFSAQQFPDLHSELNLSSLELGDSALYFCASSVGQSTGELFFGEGSRLTVL.

This chain uses TRBV27 with TRBJ1-5, with 7 bases matching TRBD1. This CDR3 is built from 13 residues. CDR1 and CDR2 from the germline V gene are MNHEY and SMNVEV (reference sequence). J gave up 4 bases and V 4 bases, and 1 base lay outside the gene matches. CDR3 region: CASSYRGNQPQHF. The DNA for the CDR3 is TGTGCCAGCAGTTACAGGGGTAATCAGCCCCAGCATTTT.

The rearrangement joins TRBV27 to TRBJ1-5; D not certain. Germline values: CDR1 MNHEY, CDR2 SMNVEV (reference sequence). Deletions cut 3 bases from V and 0 bases from J, with 3 bases between. This CDR3 is built from 13 residues. The CDR3 nucleotides read TGTGCCAGCAGTTTTTTTAGCAATCAGCCCCAGCATTTT. This gives the protein CASSFFSNQPQHF.

The genes are TRBV4-3 and TRBJ2-5, with D possibly matching TRBD2 (5 bases). CDR3 size: 15 residues. V was cut by 4 bases and J by 4 bases, with 16 bases left in between. Per the germline V gene, CDR1 is LGHNA and CDR2 is YSLEER. The CDR3, as DNA: TGCGCCAGCAGCCCCCGGAGCGGAGGATTAGAGACCCAGTACTTC. It translates to CASSPRSGGLETQYF.

This sequence joins TRBV4-2 and TRBJ2-1; no reliable D call. In germline, CDR1 is LGHNA, CDR2 YNFKEQ. The CDR3 consists of 15 residues. V lost 3 bases and J lost 3, with 12 bases in between. CDR3 coding DNA: TGTGCCAGCAGCCACGCTTGGAAGGGCTACAATGAGCAGTTCTTC. This translates into CASSHAWKGYNEQFF.

The chain recombines TRBV28 with TRBJ1-5, with D perhaps matching TRBD1 (5 bases). This CDR3 has 16 amino acids. Germline V lookup: CDR1 MDHEN, CDR2 SYDVKM. The V and J ends lost 5 bases and 7 bases respectively, with 21 bases between them. The CDR3 loop reads CASSIGNRRLRQPQHF. In nucleotides, the CDR3 is TGTGCCAGCAGTATCGGGAACAGGCGACTTAGGCAGCCCCAGCATTTT.

The V gene is TRBV6-5, the J gene TRBJ1-1; D is unresolved. Germline V gene lookup returns CDR1 MNHEY and CDR2 SVGAGI. The CDR3 covers 13 residues. Deletions cut 4 bases from V and 5 bases from J, with 11 bases between. CDR3 sequence: CASSWSAGTEAFF. The CDR3 nucleotides read TGTGCCAGCAGTTGGAGCGCGGGGACTGAAGCTTTCTTT.

The chain uses TRBV6-5 and TRBJ1-2, with D unclear. Trimming left V 6 bases short and J 4 bases short, with 12 bases between. The CDR3 loop spans 13 amino acids. In germline, CDR1 is MNHEY, CDR2 SVGAGI. CDR3 loop: CASRFSEGYGYTF. CDR3 nucleotide sequence: TGTGCCAGCAGGTTCTCAGAAGGCTATGGCTACACCTTC.

This rearrangement joins TRBV7-8 to TRBJ2-7; D may be TRBD2 (5 bases). This CDR3 is 14 amino acids long. CDR1 and CDR2 (germline): SGHVS, FQNEAQ. Trimming took 7 bases from V and 2 from J, leaving 15 bases between them. The CDR3 DNA sequence: TGTGCCAGCATCCATGGGGAGAATGCCTACGAGCAGTACTTC. Its translation is CASIHGENAYEQYF.

This sequence joins TRBV9 and TRBJ2-3; the D call may be TRBD1 or TRBD2 (6 bases each). CDR3 length equals 15 residues. V was shortened by 4 bases and J by 2 bases, with 14 bases between the two germline ends. Germline assignment: CDR1 SGDLS and CDR2 YYNGEE. The CDR3 nucleotides are TGTGCCAGCAGCCTCTCGGGGGCACTCACAGATACGCAGTATTTT. It yields the protein CASSLSGALTDTQYF.

The chain uses TRBV28 and TRBJ1-2; D gene ambiguous. Germline values: CDR1 MDHEN, CDR2 SYDVKM. Between the trimmed V and J ends, which lost 5 bases and 3 bases, there was a span of 10 bases. This CDR3 has 13 residues. The DNA for the CDR3 is TGTGCCAGCAGTCCTCCCCTGGACTATGGCTACACCTTC. This gives the protein CASSPPLDYGYTF.

A note on this clone: At one end the junction does not follow the germline gene, possibly because of a read error. J is TRBJ1-6 and V is TRBV4-2; no clear D gene. Germline-derived CDR1 and CDR2 are LGHNA and YNFKEQ. The length of the CDR3 is 15 residues. CDR3 region: CTSSQVVSEASSLHF. The CDR3 DNA reads as TGTACCAGCAGCCAAGTCGTCAGCGAAGCGTCGTCCCTCCACTTT.

This chain uses TRBV27 with TRBJ2-2; the D is unclear. The CDR3 is made up of 12 amino acids. CDR1 is MNHEY and CDR2 is SMNVEV in the germline V gene (reference sequence). The V and J ends lost 7 bases and 2 bases respectively, with 5 bases between them. CDR3 DNA sequence: TGTGCCAGCATGCAAAACACCGGGGAGCTGTTTTTT. Protein product: CASMQNTGELFF.

The chain combines TRBV6-5 with TRBJ1-6; a possible D gene is TRBD1 (6 bases). The ends were cut back, 6 bases at V and 7 bases at J, with 10 bases in the middle. The CDR3 contains 13 residues. Germline CDR1 reads MNHEY; CDR2 reads SVGAGI. The CDR3 DNA follows: TGTGCCAGCAGCCTAACAGGGAATTCACCCCTCCACTTT. Its protein is CASSLTGNSPLHF.

The chain employs TRBV6-6 and TRBJ1-5; D is unclear. Trimming pared 6 bases from V and 5 bases from J, leaving 5 bases between. Germline V gene sequence: CDR1 MNHNY, CDR2 SVGAGI (reference sequence). The CDR3 spans 11 residues. Here the CDR3 DNA reads TGTGCCAGCAGCCATCATCAGCCCCAGCATTTT. This codes for CASSHHQPQHF.

The chain uses TRBV11-3 and TRBJ2-1, with 9 bases that match TRBD2. This CDR3 comprises 15 residues. V gave up 4 bases and J gave up 14 bases; unmatched junction bases: 15. Germline lookup yields CDR1 SGHNT and CDR2 YENEEA. The CDR3 is CASSYFELAGGRKFF. For the CDR3, the DNA is TGTGCCAGCAGCTATTTTGAGCTGGCGGGAGGGCGGAAGTTCTTC.

This chain uses TRBV6-1 with TRBJ1-5, with D possibly matching TRBD1 (6 bases). With 6 bases removed from V and 0 bases from J, the gap between germline ends came to 15 bases. This CDR3 has 16 amino acids. CDR1 and CDR2 (germline): MNHNS, SASEGT. The CDR3 DNA follows: TGTGCCAGCAGCGAAACAGGGAGGCATAGCAATCAGCCCCAGCATTTT. Amino acid sequence: CASSETGRHSNQPQHF.

This sequence joins TRBV5-1 and TRBJ2-3; 10 bases map to TRBD2. This CDR3 has 18 residues. The V gene's germline CDR1 is SGHRS and CDR2 YFSETQ. Losses at the gene ends were 1 base for V and 2 bases for J; bases not matched to a gene: 10. CDR3: CASSLRAGSGGLTDTQYF. CDR3 sequence (DNA): TGCGCCAGCAGCTTGAGAGCTGGTAGCGGGGGGCTCACAGATACGCAGTATTTT.